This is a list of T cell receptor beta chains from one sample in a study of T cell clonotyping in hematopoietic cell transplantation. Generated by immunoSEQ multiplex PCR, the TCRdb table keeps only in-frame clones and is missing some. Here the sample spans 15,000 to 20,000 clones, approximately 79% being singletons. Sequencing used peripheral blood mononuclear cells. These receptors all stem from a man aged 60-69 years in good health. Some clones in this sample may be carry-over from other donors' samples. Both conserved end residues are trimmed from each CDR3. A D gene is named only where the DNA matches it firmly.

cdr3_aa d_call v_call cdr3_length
SVVTNRGQPQH TRBD1 TRBV29-1 11
SVEKPPGQGYGYT TRBD1 TRBV29-1 13
AAGGANTEAF TRBD1 TRBV7-2 10
ASSLYGEGYGYT NA TRBV28 12
ASSYRGSNQPQH NA TRBV6-6 12
ASSVDLRGLGTGELF TRBD1 TRBV9 15
ASSQGWTAQYTDTQY NA TRBV4-3 15
ASSLIWGEQY NA TRBV28 10
ASSMRDQPQH NA TRBV19 10
ASSQPGLPQETQY NA TRBV4-1 13
ASQRGVFNRTDTQY TRBD2 TRBV4-1 14
ASSRGPTYEQY NA TRBV19 11
ASLPPDSYYGYT NA TRBV6-1 12
ASSLGLSRASGELF NA TRBV11-2 14
ASSSRTSGASYGYT NA TRBV6-5 14
ASSQENVRETQY NA TRBV4-1 12
AISVGQGTYEQY NA TRBV10-3 12
ASSLGQANEKLF TRBD1 TRBV7-9 12
ASSLEGLAGETQY TRBD2 TRBV7-6 13
ASSYGAAYSNQPQH NA TRBV6-6 14
ASSGGFGTEAF NA TRBV6-4 11
AWSPLSGYT NA TRBV30 9
ASSEHGRGALKTQY NA TRBV6-9 14
AWSVREFGGRAIYEQF NA TRBV30 16
ASSFGRGGTDTQY NA TRBV5-6 13
ASSERTSGRNEQF TRBD2 TRBV5-8 13
ASSPRGAGGEGDTQY TRBD2 TRBV7-2 15
ASSLFRAGELF NA TRBV28 11
ASRNSRDAEAF NA TRBV6-5 11
ASSLRLRREGWHEQF TRBD2 TRBV9 15
ASSTASGGEY TRBD2 TRBV19 10
SVGTGETQY TRBD1 TRBV29-1 9
ASSLSTNNEQF NA TRBV7-9 11
ATSRDRANYGYT NA TRBV15 12
ASSERENQPQH NA TRBV6-1 11